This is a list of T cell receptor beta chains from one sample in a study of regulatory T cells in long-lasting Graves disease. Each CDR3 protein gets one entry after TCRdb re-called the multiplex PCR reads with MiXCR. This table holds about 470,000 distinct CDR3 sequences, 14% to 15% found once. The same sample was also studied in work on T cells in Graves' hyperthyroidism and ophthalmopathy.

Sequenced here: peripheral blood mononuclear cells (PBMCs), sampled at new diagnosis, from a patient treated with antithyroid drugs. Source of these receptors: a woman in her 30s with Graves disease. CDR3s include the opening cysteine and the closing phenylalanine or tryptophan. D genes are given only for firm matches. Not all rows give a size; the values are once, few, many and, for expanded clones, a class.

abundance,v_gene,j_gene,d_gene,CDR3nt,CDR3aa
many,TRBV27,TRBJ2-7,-,TGTGCCAGCAGTTTAACCGACGGAGAGCAGTACTTC,CASSLTDGEQYF
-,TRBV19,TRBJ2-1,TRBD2,TGTGCCAGTAATTTACTAGCGGGAAACGGAGGTGAGCAGTTCTTC,CASNLLAGNGGEQFF
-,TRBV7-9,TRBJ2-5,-,TGTGCCAGCAGCCCAATAAAAGAGACCCAGTACTTC,CASSPIKETQYF
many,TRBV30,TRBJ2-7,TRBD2,TGTGCCTGGACTACTCGCACTAGCGGGGTCTACGAGCAGTACTTC,CAWTTRTSGVYEQYF
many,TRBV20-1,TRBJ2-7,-,TGCAGTGCGCCGACATCACTCTCCTACGAGCAGTACTTC,CSAPTSLSYEQYF
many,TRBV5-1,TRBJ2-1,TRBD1,TGCGCCAGCAGCTTGGCCGGAGACAGGGTCGATGAGCAGTTCTTC,CASSLAGDRVDEQFF
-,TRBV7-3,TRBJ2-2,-,TGTGCCAGCAGCTTAACCCGACAGGCCACCGGGGAGCTGTTTTTT,CASSLTRQATGELFF
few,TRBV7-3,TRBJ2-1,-,TGTGCCAGCAGCTTAACGGGGGTCCGGAATGAGCCGTTCTTC,CASSLTGVRNEPFF
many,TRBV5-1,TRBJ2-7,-,TGCGCCAGCAGCACCCGACAGTACGAGCAGTACTTC,CASSTRQYEQYF
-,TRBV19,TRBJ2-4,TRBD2,TGTGCCAGTGGGACCGGGGGGGACATTCAGTACTTC,CASGTGGDIQYF
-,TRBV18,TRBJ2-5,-,TGTGCCAGCTCACCACCGGACATTCCGTGGACCCAGTACTTC,CASSPPDIPWTQYF
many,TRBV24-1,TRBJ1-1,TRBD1,TGTGCCACCAGTACGGGGACAGACAACACTGAAGCTTTCTTT,CATSTGTDNTEAFF
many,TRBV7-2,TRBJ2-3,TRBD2,TGTGCCAGCAGCTTAGACTGGCGGGAGACGCAGTATTTT,CASSLDWRETQYF
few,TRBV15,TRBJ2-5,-,TGTGCCACCAGCAGAAACGGGGGATCAGAGACCCAGTACTTC,CATSRNGGSETQYF
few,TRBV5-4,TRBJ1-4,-,TGTGCCAGCAGCTTGGCGATAGGAGCAACTAATGAAAAACTGTTTTTT,CASSLAIGATNEKLFF
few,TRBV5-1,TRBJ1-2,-,TGCGCCAGCAGCTCAGAAACCCGGACAAGGAACTATGGCTACACCTTC,CASSSETRTRNYGYTF
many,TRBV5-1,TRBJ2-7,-,TGCGCCAGCAGCTTGGCTGTTGGGGAGCAGTACTTC,CASSLAVGEQYF
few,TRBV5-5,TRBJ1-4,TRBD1,TGTGCCAGCAGCTTTTTAAGGGGGCGAGCCGATGAAAAACTGTTTTTT,CASSFLRGRADEKLFF
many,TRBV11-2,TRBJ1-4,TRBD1,TGTGCCAGCAGCTCTGACAGGGGTCGCGCAAAACTGTTTTTT,CASSSDRGRAKLFF
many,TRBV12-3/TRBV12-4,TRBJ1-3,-,TGTGCCAGCAGTTTGACAGCGAGCTCTGGAAACACCATATATTTT,CASSLTASSGNTIYF
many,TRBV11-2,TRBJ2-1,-,TGTGCCAGCAGCTTAGTTTCGGCCAGCTCCTACAATGAGCAGTTCTTC,CASSLVSASSYNEQFF
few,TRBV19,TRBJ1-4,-,TGTGCCAGTAAAACCGGGACAAAGAATAATGAAAAACTGTTTTTT,CASKTGTKNNEKLFF
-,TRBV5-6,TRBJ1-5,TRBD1,TGTGCCAGCAGCTTGGGACAGGGGGTATCGTGGGACAATCAGCCCCAGCATTTT,CASSLGQGVSWDNQPQHF
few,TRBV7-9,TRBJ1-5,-,TGTGCCAGCAGCTTAGGCGTTTACCAGCCCCAGCATTTT,CASSLGVYQPQHF
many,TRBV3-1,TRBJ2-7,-,TGTGCCAGCAGCCAAGCTGGGGCAGACTACGAGCAGTACTTC,CASSQAGADYEQYF
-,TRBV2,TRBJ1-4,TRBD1,TGTGCCAGCAGAACCGGGACAGGGAAGGGAAAACTGTTTTTT,CASRTGTGKGKLFF
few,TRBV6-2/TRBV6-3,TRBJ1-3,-,TGTGCCAGCAGCCAGCACCAGGGCTCTCTGTGGAACACCATATATTTT,CASSQHQGSLWNTIYF
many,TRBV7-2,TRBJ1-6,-,TGTGCCAGCAGCGAACTACCCCCCGGAGTTTCACCCCTCCACTTT,CASSELPPGVSPLHF
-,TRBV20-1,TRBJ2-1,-,TGCAGTGCTAGGCGTAGTGCTGAGCAGTTCTTC,CSARRSAEQFF
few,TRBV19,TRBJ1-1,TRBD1,TGTGCCAGTAGACAGGGACAGGCGGCTGAAGCTTTCTTT,CASRQGQAAEAFF
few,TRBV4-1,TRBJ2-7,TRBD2,TGCGCCAGCAGCCCTTGGACTAGCGGGAGAGGGACCCACGAGCAGTACTTC,CASSPWTSGRGTHEQYF
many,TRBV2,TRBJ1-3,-,TGTGCCAGCAGGCGTGGCACCTCCTCTGGAAACACCATATATTTT,CASRRGTSSGNTIYF
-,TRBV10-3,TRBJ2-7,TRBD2,TGTGCCATCAGTGACCCCGGGACTAGCGGGACTGGCGAGCAGTACTTC,CAISDPGTSGTGEQYF
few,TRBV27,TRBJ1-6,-,TGTGCCAGCAGTTTCAGGGAGTCTGGGATTAATTCACCCCTCCACTTT,CASSFRESGINSPLHF
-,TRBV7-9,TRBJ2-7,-,TGTGCCAGCAGTCGACACTACGAGCAGTACTTC,CASSRHYEQYF
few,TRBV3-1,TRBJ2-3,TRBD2,TGTGCCAGCAGTCCGACTAGCGGGAGGAAAAGCACAGATACGCAGTATTTT,CASSPTSGRKSTDTQYF
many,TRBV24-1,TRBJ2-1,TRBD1,TGTGCCACCAGTGATTTGGGGACAGGGGACGATGAGCAGTTCTTC,CATSDLGTGDDEQFF
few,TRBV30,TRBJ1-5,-,TGTGCCTGGAGCGCCACACCGCCGGGAGTCACGTATAGCAATCAGCCCCAGCATTTT,CAWSATPPGVTYSNQPQHF
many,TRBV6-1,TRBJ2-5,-,TGTGCCAGCAATAATGAGATAGGGGCCCAGTACTTC,CASNNEIGAQYF
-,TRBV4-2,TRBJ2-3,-,TGTGCCAGCAGCCGGCGGTTGACGGATGTCACAGATACGCAGTATTTT,CASSRRLTDVTDTQYF
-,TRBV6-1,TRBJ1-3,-,TGTGCCACCCATCCCGCAACAGGGAGTTTTTCTGGAAACACCATATATTTT,CATHPATGSFSGNTIYF
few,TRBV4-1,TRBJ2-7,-,TGCGCCAGCAGCCTGCACAGGACCGTAAGCTACGAGCAGTACTTC,CASSLHRTVSYEQYF
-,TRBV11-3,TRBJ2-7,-,TGTGCCAGCGGGCGGTTTGGCAGAAGCTCCTACGAGCAGTACTTC,CASGRFGRSSYEQYF
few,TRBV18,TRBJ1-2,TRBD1,TGTGCCAGCTCACCCAGGGGGGCCGATGGCTACACCTTC,CASSPRGADGYTF
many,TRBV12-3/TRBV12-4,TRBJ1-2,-,TGTGCCAGCAGCTTAGAGGGGTATGGCTACACCTTC,CASSLEGYGYTF
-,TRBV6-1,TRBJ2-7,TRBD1,TGTGCCAGCAGCGCCCAGGACAGGGAGGTCGACGAGCAGTACTTC,CASSAQDREVDEQYF
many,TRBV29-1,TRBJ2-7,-,TGCAGCGTTGACCACCAGGAGGCCTACGAGCAGTACTTC,CSVDHQEAYEQYF
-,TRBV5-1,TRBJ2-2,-,TGCGCCAGCAGCTCGGACAGTCCAACCGGGGAGCTGTTTTTT,CASSSDSPTGELFF
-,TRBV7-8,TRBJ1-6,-,TGTGCCAGCAGATTAGCGACAGTCAATTCACCCCTCCACTTT,CASRLATVNSPLHF
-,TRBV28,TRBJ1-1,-,TGTGCCAGCTGGGACGGACCGAACACTGAAGCTTTCTTT,CASWDGPNTEAFF
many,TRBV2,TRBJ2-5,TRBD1,TGTGCCAGCATAACACAGGGGCTCAGAGAGACCCAGTACTTC,CASITQGLRETQYF
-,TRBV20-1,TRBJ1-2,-,TGCAGTGCTAGCGCCTACCGGGACACACGAGGCAATGGCTACACCTTC,CSASAYRDTRGNGYTF
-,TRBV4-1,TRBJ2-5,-,TGCGCCAGCAGCCTAGAGGATTCCCAGTACTTC,CASSLEDSQYF